These 32 T cell receptor beta chains originate from one sample sequenced in a study of shared clonotypes between healthy human individuals. Using immunoSEQ multiplex PCR, the repertoire was profiled, and TCRdb retains in-frame clones only, with some absent. The repertoire consists of 2 million to 2.5 million clones, with around 92% occurring once and the leading ten covering roughly 0.34%. The sequenced sample consisted of naive CD4+ T cells from PBMCs. The subset is: CD45RA+ positively selected. Every receptor here comes from a man in his late teens or twenties in good health. Some clones in this sample may be carry-over from other donors' samples.

The genes are TRBV7-9 and TRBJ1-1, with 9 bases that match TRBD1. The J segment lost 0 bases and the V segment lost 2 bases, leaving 1 base of the junction unmatched. CDR3 length: 15 amino acids. Germline CDR1 and CDR2: SEHNR and FQNEAQ (reference sequence). The CDR3 reads CASSLRTGVNTEAFF. For the CDR3, the DNA is TGTGCCAGCAGCTTACGGACAGGGGTGAACACTGAAGCTTTCTTT.

CDR3 region: CASRPVAGTDTQYF. The CDR3 DNA follows: TGTGCCAGCAGGCCGGTAGCGGGAACAGATACGCAGTATTTT. The chain employs TRBV28 and TRBJ2-3; the match to TRBD2 covers 8 bases. This CDR3 region has 14 residues. V gave up 6 bases and J gave up 3 bases; unmatched junction bases: 5. Germline V gene data show CDR1 as MDHEN and CDR2 as SYDVKM. The whole variable domain, remainder taken from reference TRBV28 and TRBJ2-3, is DVKVTQSSRYLVKRTGEKVFLECVQDMDHENMFWYRQDPGLGLRLIYFSYDVKMKEKGDIPEGYSVSREKKERFSLILESASTNQTSMYLCASRPVAGTDTQYFGPGTRLTVL.

The chain uses TRBV9 and TRBJ2-5; TRBD1 aligns across 7 bases. CDR3 size: 14 residues. With V trimmed by 4 bases and J by 2 bases, 5 bases remained unmatched. The germline V gene encodes CDR1 SGDLS and CDR2 YYNGEE. CDR3 DNA: TGTGCCAGCAGCAGATGGGACAGACAAGAGACCCAGTACTTC. Amino acid sequence: CASSRWDRQETQYF.

The chain uses TRBV5-1 and TRBJ2-7; perhaps TRBD1 as D (5 bases). Trimming took off 4 bases at V and 2 bases at J, with 10 bases between the two ends. The germline V gene has CDR1 SGHRS and CDR2 YFSETQ. The CDR3 has 13 amino acids. CDR3 loop: CASSQDTPYEQYF. Here the CDR3 DNA reads TGCGCCAGCAGCCAGGACACACCCTACGAGCAGTACTTC.

The chain links TRBV7-2 to TRBJ1-2; D gene unclear. CDR3 length equals 13 residues. Germline V gene data show CDR1 as SGHTA and CDR2 as FQGNSA. Trimming removed 7 bases from V and 6 bases from J, with 15 bases in between. DNA for the CDR3: TGTGCCAGCACCACCTGGGGTATGAATGGCTACACCTTC. It specifies CASTTWGMNGYTF.

This clone was counted once. The chain recombines TRBV28 with TRBJ1-5; 7 bases map to TRBD1. The junction had 5 bases not matched to a gene; V was cut back by 5 bases and J by 4 bases. The CDR3 is 14 amino acids. Germline assignment: CDR1 MDHEN and CDR2 SYDVKM. The CDR3 is CASSPSDRNQPQHF. The CDR3 DNA reads TGTGCCAGCAGTCCATCGGACAGGAATCAGCCCCAGCATTTT.

The chain combines TRBV11-2 with TRBJ2-5; D remains unclear. The CDR3 spans 13 residues. Trimming cost V 5 bases and J 5 bases, with 12 bases left between them. CDR1 is SGHAT and CDR2 is FQNNGV in the germline V gene. The CDR3 sequence is CASSPDTVETQYF. CDR3 in DNA: TGTGCCAGCAGCCCAGACACCGTGGAGACCCAGTACTTC. Filled out from reference TRBV11-2 and TRBJ2-5, the complete variable domain reads EAGVAQSPRYKIIEKRQSVAFWCNPISGHATLYWYQQILGQGPKLLIQFQNNGVVDDSQLPKDRFSAERLKGVDSTLKIQPAKLEDSAVYLCASSPDTVETQYFGPGTRLLVL.

This clone was seen just once. The rearrangement joins TRBV7-2 to TRBJ2-7; no clear D gene. Germline loops: CDR1 SGHTA, CDR2 FQGNSA. V was shortened by 6 bases and J by 2 bases, with 14 bases between the two germline ends. The CDR3 has 14 residues. Here the CDR3 DNA reads TGTGCCAGCAGTCCCTCGAAAGGACCCTACGAGCAGTACTTC. Protein sequence: CASSPSKGPYEQYF.

This clone was recorded only once. The rearrangement links TRBV7-9 to TRBJ2-2; TRBD1 matches 7 bases. V shed 1 base, J shed 11 bases, and the junction held 7 bases outside the gene matches. CDR1 SEHNR and CDR2 FQNEAQ come from the germline V gene (reference sequence). This CDR3 has 14 residues. The CDR3 here is CASSLDVRQGELFF. The CDR3 DNA follows: TGTGCCAGCAGCTTAGACGTGCGACAGGGAGAGCTGTTTTTT.

The chain has TRBV5-1 and TRBJ2-3; D may be TRBD2 (6 bases). Germline V gene sequence: CDR1 SGHRS, CDR2 YFSETQ. The CDR3 length is 14 residues. Trimming left V 0 bases short and J 5 bases short, with 10 bases between. CDR3 in amino acids: CASSLGVGLDTQYF. In DNA, the CDR3 is TGCGCCAGCAGCTTGGGTGTGGGACTAGATACGCAGTATTTT.

This clone was detected a few times. The rearrangement uses TRBV7-3 and TRBJ1-5; D is perhaps TRBD1 (5 bases). The ends were cut back, 10 bases at V and 3 bases at J, with 16 bases in the middle. The CDR3 contains 14 residues. Germline lookup yields CDR1 SGHTA and CDR2 FQGTGA. The CDR3, as DNA: TGTGCCACCGAGGGGCAGGCCCTCAATCAGCCCCAGCATTTT. As protein: CATEGQALNQPQHF.

The chain employs TRBV30 and TRBJ1-3; no reliable D call. Trimming shortened V by 2 bases and J by 0 bases, and 17 bases separated the two germline ends. CDR3 length: 17 amino acids. CDR1 is GTSNPN and CDR2 is SVGIG in the germline V gene (reference sequence). CDR3 protein: CAWSPLFWESSGNTIYF. For the CDR3, the DNA is TGTGCCTGGAGTCCACTTTTTTGGGAAAGCTCTGGAAACACCATATATTTT.

This chain uses TRBV11-2 with TRBJ2-7, with TRBD1 matching 9 bases. In germline, CDR1 is SGHAT, CDR2 FQNNGV. The CDR3 extends over 14 amino acids. V was pared by 5 bases and J by 6 bases, with 8 bases of the junction left unmatched. CDR3 DNA sequence: TGTGCCAGCAGCCCACCGGGACAGGGCGGCGAGCAGTACTTC. It translates to CASSPPGQGGEQYF.

The chain has TRBV6-1 and TRBJ2-2, with 9 positions matching TRBD1. The CDR3 spans 17 residues. With V trimmed by 0 bases and J by 5 bases, 7 bases remained unmatched. Per germline, CDR1 MNHNS and CDR2 SASEGT. The CDR3, as DNA: TGTGCCAGCAGTGAAGCCTGGGGACAGGGCTTGACCGGGGAGCTGTTTTTT. Translated, it gives CASSEAWGQGLTGELFF.

This clone was seen only a few times. The chain recombines TRBV27 with TRBJ1-5; perhaps TRBD1 as D (5 bases). Trimming left V 4 bases short and J 3 bases short, with 13 bases between. The CDR3 has 15 amino acids. Per the germline V gene, CDR1 is MNHEY and CDR2 is SMNVEV (reference sequence). The CDR3 bases are TGTGCCAGCAGTTCGTCGGGAGGGGACAATCAGCCCCAGCATTTT. The encoded protein is CASSSSGGDNQPQHF.

The genes are TRBV5-1 and TRBJ2-1, with 7 bases lining up with TRBD1. The J segment lost 6 bases and the V segment lost 1 base, leaving 10 bases of the junction unmatched. Germline V gene sequence: CDR1 SGHRS, CDR2 YFSETQ. This CDR3 has 16 amino acids. Written as DNA, the CDR3 is TGCGCCAGCAGCTTGAACGGCGGACAGGTTGTCAATGAGCAGTTCTTC. Its translation is CASSLNGGQVVNEQFF.

Only one count was recorded for this clone. CDR3 nucleotides: TGTGCCAGCTCACCGAACGGGGGCGTCCAAGAGACCCAGTACTTC. Translated: CASSPNGGVQETQYF. The chain combines TRBV18 with TRBJ2-5; perhaps D is TRBD1 or TRBD2 (6 bases each). CDR1 KGHSH and CDR2 LQKENI come from the germline V gene. This CDR3 has 15 amino acids. V lost 3 bases, J lost 1 base, and 12 bases lay in between.

The CDR3 here is CASSLSPRGGARHF. The CDR3 nucleotides read TGTGCCAGCAGTTTATCCCCCAGGGGGGGAGCTCGGCATTTT. The J gene is TRBJ1-5, the V gene TRBV28; TRBD1 aligns across 7 bases. Germline CDR1 is MDHEN and CDR2 is SYDVKM. After removal of 1 base from V and 15 bases from J, the junction contained 12 bases not matched to a gene. The CDR3 consists of 14 residues.

The V gene is TRBV18, the J gene TRBJ2-7; D might be TRBD2 (5 bases). Germline CDR1 and CDR2: KGHSH and LQKENI. V shed 6 bases and J shed 2 bases, with 17 bases lying between them. The CDR3 covers 15 residues. Written as DNA, the CDR3 is TGTGCCAGCTCCCCAAGCGCGGGCCGAACCTACGAGCAGTACTTC. Protein sequence: CASSPSAGRTYEQYF.

The CDR3 DNA follows: TGTGCCAGCAGGGTGGACAGGGGGGATCAGCCCCAGCATTTT. It translates to CASRVDRGDQPQHF. The V and J genes are TRBV2 and TRBJ1-5, with 10 positions matching TRBD1. The CDR3 spans 14 residues. Germline assignment: CDR1 SNHLY and CDR2 FYNNEI. The J segment lost 5 bases and the V segment lost 6 bases, leaving 4 bases of the junction unmatched.

J is TRBJ1-2 and V is TRBV28; 7 nucleotides agree with TRBD1. V lost 9 bases, J lost 5 bases, and 9 bases stayed unmatched. The CDR3 sequence is 13 residues long. CDR1 and CDR2 from the germline V gene are MDHEN and SYDVKM. CDR3 sequence: CASLWQGGYGYTF. CDR3 sequence (DNA): TGTGCCAGTCTTTGGCAGGGGGGTTATGGCTACACCTTC.

The J gene is TRBJ1-2, the V gene TRBV29-1; TRBD1 matches 8 bases. Germline CDR1 and CDR2: SQVTM and ANQGSEA. The ends lost 6 bases at V and 0 bases at J; junction bases unmatched: 9. This CDR3 is built from 15 residues. For the CDR3, the DNA is TGCAGCGTCCCAGGACAGGGAGGTTCTAACTATGGCTACACCTTC. This gives the protein CSVPGQGGSNYGYTF.

This clone was observed once. This same CDR3 is encoded by further DNA sequences in the sample. This chain links TRBV7-9 with TRBJ2-5, with TRBD1 as a possible D gene (6 bases). Trimming took off 4 bases at V and 2 bases at J, with 11 bases between the two ends. Per the germline V gene, CDR1 is SEHNR and CDR2 is FQNEAQ (reference sequence). This CDR3 has 14 residues. This CDR3 reads CASSWGQGQETQYF. The CDR3 DNA reads TGTGCCAGCAGCTGGGGGCAAGGACAAGAGACCCAGTACTTC.

The rearrangement joins TRBV7-2 to TRBJ1-5, with a possible D match to TRBD1 (5 bases). Trimming left V 4 bases short and J 7 bases short, with 14 bases between. CDR1 and CDR2 from the germline V gene are SGHTA and FQGNSA. This CDR3 is 14 amino acids long. CDR3 loop: CASSSGRQGQPQHF. In DNA form, the CDR3 reads TGTGCCAGCAGCTCCGGACGCCAGGGACAGCCCCAGCATTTT. Variable domain in full (rest from reference TRBV7-2 and TRBJ1-5): GAGVSQSPSNKVTEKGKDVELRCDPISGHTALYWYRQSLGQGLEFLIYFQGNSAPDKSGLPSDRFSAERTGGSVSTLTIQRTQQEDSAVYLCASSSGRQGQPQHFGDGTRLSIL.

This chain connects TRBV27 to TRBJ2-7; TRBD2 aligns across 9 bases. The V segment lost 5 bases and the J segment 2 bases; nucleotides outside the gene matches: 7. The CDR3 totals 15 residues. Per the germline V gene, CDR1 is MNHEY and CDR2 is SMNVEV (reference sequence). In DNA form, the CDR3 reads TGTGCCAGCAGTGGTCTAGCGGGAAAAACCTACGAGCAGTACTTC. It translates to CASSGLAGKTYEQYF.

The chain recombines TRBV11-3 with TRBJ2-3, with TRBD2 matching over 8 bases. V shed 6 bases and J 1 base; nucleotides not matched to a gene: 12. Germline assignment: CDR1 SGHNT and CDR2 YENEEA. This CDR3 has 17 amino acids. The CDR3 nucleotides read TGTGCCAGCAGAGATGCTTACACTAGCGGATGCACAGATACGCAGTATTTT. Protein: CASRDAYTSGCTDTQYF. Full variable domain (missing parts from reference TRBV11-3 and TRBJ2-3): EAGVVQSPRYKIIEKKQPVAFWCNPISGHNTLYWYLQNLGQGPELLIRYENEEAVDDSQLPKDRFSAERLKGVDSTLKIQPAELGDSAVYLCASRDAYTSGCTDTQYFGPGTRLTVL.

The gene calls are TRBV5-1 and TRBJ2-1, with D perhaps TRBD1 (6 bases). Looked up from germline, CDR1 is SGHRS and CDR2 is YFSETQ. This CDR3 spans 17 amino acids. V lost 2 bases to trimming and J lost 3 bases, with 18 bases between them. The CDR3 DNA sequence: TGCGCCAGCAGCTTACCTACGGGACATCAACTCTACAATGAGCAGTTCTTC. Amino acid sequence: CASSLPTGHQLYNEQFF.

The rearrangement uses TRBV10-3 and TRBJ2-3; 7 positions match TRBD1. V was pared by 4 bases and J by 2 bases, with 3 bases of the junction left unmatched. Germline V lookup: CDR1 ENHRY, CDR2 SYGVKD. CDR3 length equals 14 residues. The CDR3 region has the DNA TGTGCCATCAGTGGACAGGGTTACACAGATACGCAGTATTTT. Residues: CAISGQGYTDTQYF.

This chain uses TRBV11-3 with TRBJ2-6; D is unresolved. CDR3 length: 13 amino acids. V lost 8 bases and J 2 bases, leaving 7 bases between the germline ends. CDR1 SGHNT and CDR2 YENEEA come from the germline V gene. CDR3 sequence: CASQKAGANVLTF. In nucleotides, the CDR3 is TGTGCCAGCCAAAAGGCTGGGGCCAACGTCCTGACTTTC.

A note on this clone: Other DNA sequences within the sample encode an identical CDR3. V is TRBV29-1 and J is TRBJ2-7; D is possibly TRBD1 (5 bases). The CDR3 has 12 amino acids. CDR1 is SQVTM, CDR2 ANQGSEA, per germline. The ends were cut back, 6 bases at V and 0 bases at J, with 9 bases in the middle. The CDR3 is CSVADSSYEQYF. CDR3 DNA sequence: TGCAGCGTCGCCGACAGCTCCTACGAGCAGTACTTC.

The rearrangement uses TRBV6-6 and TRBJ2-2; 7 positions agree with TRBD2. The junction had 9 bases not matched to a gene; V was cut back by 7 bases and J by 13 bases. This CDR3 spans 12 amino acids. Germline-derived CDR1 and CDR2 are MNHNY and SVGAGI (reference sequence). The CDR3 region has the DNA TGTGCCAGCACACCATGGGGGGGAGGGCTGTTTTTT. Translation gives CASTPWGGGLFF.

This clone was detected only once. The rearrangement joins TRBV4-1 to TRBJ2-7, with 8 bases that match TRBD2. The CDR3 has 16 residues. CDR1 and CDR2 (germline): MGHRA, YSYEKL. V shed 2 bases, J shed 5 bases, and the junction held 11 bases outside the gene matches. Here the CDR3 reads CASSQWSIGRVNEQYF. In DNA, the CDR3 is TGCGCCAGCAGCCAATGGAGTATCGGGAGGGTGAACGAGCAGTACTTC.